This T cell receptor beta chain was observed in a study of blood T cell repertoires in COVID-19. The V and J ends lost 4 bases and 0 bases respectively, with 20 bases between them. In germline, CDR1 is SGHNT, CDR2 YYREEE (reference sequence). The CDR3 length is 17 residues. This table comes from immunoSEQ multiplex PCR, and its TCRdb copy is limited to in-frame clones, with some not included. The sample has 200,000 to 250,000 clones; about 88% are singletons. Input material: peripheral blood. This TCR was recovered from a man between 60 and 75 years old with acute or convalescent COVID-19. The chain employs TRBV5-4 and TRBJ2-7; D is possibly TRBD1 (6 bases). The CDR3 here is CASSLTGRVRGSYEQYF. The CDR3 DNA is TGTGCCAGCAGCCTAACGGGCCGGGTCAGGGGCTCCTACGAGCAGTACTTC.